This TCR beta chain was profiled in a study of control samples from healthy donors and cancer patients. Measured with immunoSEQ multiplex PCR; TCRdb has only the in-frame clones, and not every one. Of 150,000 to 200,000 clones in the sample, around 94% were seen once. This CDR3 region has 15 residues. Between the trimmed V and J ends, which lost 7 bases and 7 bases, there was a span of 19 bases. Germline CDR1 reads LNHDA; CDR2 reads SQIVND (reference sequence). The specimen sequenced was blood. The rearrangement joins TRBV19 to TRBJ2-2; possible D gene TRBD1, 6 bases. This TCR was recovered from a woman aged 18-35 years in good health. The CDR3 region is CASNGRGKGSGELFF. DNA of the CDR3: TGTGCCAGTAACGGCAGGGGTAAGGGTAGCGGGGAGCTGTTTTTT.